This T cell receptor (beta chain) was recorded in a study of blood T cell repertoires in COVID-19. Looking at the study overall: Spain, Italy and the United States supplied samples that represented acute and convalescent COVID-19. Sources were T cells, B-cell-depleted T cells, or PBMCs; the material itself was cDNA or gDNA.

V lost 2 bases and J lost 0, with 8 bases in between. This CDR3 is built from 15 residues. CDR1 is LNHDA and CDR2 is SQIVND in the germline V gene (reference sequence). In the source study's methods: Estimation of nucleated cell counts was performed using reference gene primer amplification. The protocol was immunoSEQ multiplex PCR, while the TCRdb copy is restricted to in-frame clones and leaves out a portion. For V, J and clone size, that table is used; D and trimming come from the DNA. The sample has 100,000 to 150,000 clones, roughly 87% seen once. This clone occurred once. The chain employs TRBV19 and TRBJ2-1; D gene uncertain. Sequenced input: peripheral blood. The origin of this receptor is a human donor in a cohort sampled during active COVID-19. The CDR3 sequence: CASSILSSSYNEQFF. The CDR3 nucleotides read TGTGCCAGTAGTATATTATCTAGCTCCTACAATGAGCAGTTCTTC.